This T cell receptor (beta chain) was recorded in a study of blood T cells in healthy people across ages. PCR was performed a second time for about 6 to 12 cycles using a sample-barcoded 5' primer and a J-beta primer mix. Via MiXCR, TCRdb re-called the 5' RACE reads, giving one row per CDR3 protein. Counted here are around 990,000 distinct CDR3 sequences, 20% to 25% occurring once; the ten biggest clones make up around 0.75%. In its sample, this clonotype was seen a few times. Trimming pared 4 bases from V and 3 bases from J, leaving 7 bases between. The germline V gene encodes CDR1 LGHDT and CDR2 YNNKEL (reference sequence). CDR3 length: 14 residues. This same sample was also taken into another study, of T cells of mothers and their children.

The TCR was taken from a girl aged 2-9 years in good health. The chain recombines TRBV3-1 with TRBJ2-6; D uncertain. What was sequenced was blood. Here the CDR3 DNA reads TGTGCCAGCAGCCCCGATGGTGGGGCCAACGTCCTGACTTTC. This translates into CASSPDGGANVLTF. Complete variable domain (other parts from reference TRBV3-1 and TRBJ2-6): DTAVSQTPKYLVTQMGNDKSIKCEQNLGHDTMYWYKQDSKKFLKIMFSYNNKELIINETVPNRFSPKSPDKAHLNLHINSLELGDSAVYFCASSPDGGANVLTFGAGSRLTVL.